Each of the 26 T cell receptor beta chains below was sequenced from the same sample in a study of multiple sclerosis patients with progressive multifocal leukoencephalopathy. Time point described: before natalizumab initiation. TCRdb keeps only in-frame clones here, not all; method: immunoSEQ multiplex PCR. The sample has under 40,000 clones; about 89% are singletons. What was sequenced was PBMCs. All receptors derive from a human donor with multiple sclerosis.

The V gene is TRBV6-1, the J gene TRBJ2-2; no definite D call. From germline, CDR1 is MNHNS and CDR2 SASEGT. There are 13 residues in the CDR3. Trimming left V 2 bases short and J 8 bases short, with 9 bases between. The CDR3 nucleotides read TGTGCCAGCAGTGAAACTTTCCAGGGGGAGCTGTTTTTT. Translated: CASSETFQGELFF.

The gene calls are TRBV25-1 and TRBJ1-2; D remains unclear. With 7 bases removed from V and 5 bases from J, the gap between germline ends came to 5 bases. The CDR3 covers 10 residues. The germline gives CDR1 MGHDK, CDR2 SYGVNS. The CDR3 spells CASMGYGYTF. For the CDR3, the DNA is TGTGCCAGCATGGGTTATGGCTACACCTTC.

The chain employs TRBV6-6 and TRBJ2-7; TRBD1 matches at 9 bases. Unmatched junction bases numbered 1, after V lost 5 bases and J lost 2 bases. The germline gives CDR1 MNHNY, CDR2 SVGAGI (reference sequence). The CDR3 has 13 amino acids. The CDR3 nucleotides are TGTGCCAGCAGTCGGACAGGGGCCTACGAGCAGTACTTC. Protein: CASSRTGAYEQYF.

The rearrangement joins TRBV5-4 to TRBJ2-1, with a weak D call TRBD1 (5 bases). Looked up from germline, CDR1 is SGHNT and CDR2 is YYREEE (reference sequence). The CDR3 runs to 16 residues. Trimming shortened V by 5 bases and J by 6 bases, and 21 bases separated the two germline ends. CDR3 sequence: CASRVGRGMGINEQFF. The CDR3 nucleotides read TGTGCCAGCAGGGTCGGAAGGGGTATGGGTATCAATGAGCAGTTCTTC.

This chain joins TRBV19 and TRBJ2-2, with D possibly matching TRBD2 (5 bases). The CDR3 is 15 residues long. Trimming left V 3 bases short and J 1 base short, with 9 bases between. Germline CDR1 is LNHDA and CDR2 is SQIVND (reference sequence). CDR3 protein: CASSMEVLNTGELFF. CDR3 DNA sequence: TGTGCCAGTAGTATGGAGGTTTTGAACACCGGGGAGCTGTTTTTT. Together with reference TRBV19 and TRBJ2-2, the CDR3 gives the full variable domain: DGGITQSPKYLFRKEGQNVTLSCEQNLNHDAMYWYRQDPGQGLRLIYYSQIVNDFQKGDIAEGYSVSREKKESFPLTVTSAQKNPTAFYLCASSMEVLNTGELFFGEGSRLTVL.

A few counts support this clone. This chain uses TRBV28 with TRBJ2-1; possibly TRBD1 or TRBD2 for D (6 bases each). This CDR3 is 16 amino acids long. The V and J ends lost 7 bases and 6 bases respectively, with 22 bases between them. Germline CDR1 is MDHEN and CDR2 is SYDVKM. CDR3 DNA sequence: TGTGCCAGCACCACCGGGGGCAGTTCTTCCCGCAATGAGCAGTTCTTC. Its protein product is CASTTGGSSSRNEQFF.

Written as DNA, the CDR3 is TGCGCCAGCAGCTTGTTGGGCGCGGGTAATGAAAAACTGTTTTTT. Its translation: CASSLLGAGNEKLFF. The gene calls are TRBV5-1 and TRBJ1-4; D unclear. The V gene lost 1 base and the J gene lost 4 bases, with 11 bases spanning the gap. From germline, CDR1 is SGHRS and CDR2 YFSETQ. CDR3 length equals 15 residues.

This sequence joins TRBV6-5 and TRBJ1-2; 9 bases are shared with TRBD1. This CDR3 has 14 residues. CDR1 is MNHEY and CDR2 is SVGAGI in the germline V gene. The ends lost 6 bases at V and 3 bases at J; junction bases unmatched: 5. The CDR3 reads CASSRTGAYYGYTF. In DNA, the CDR3 is TGTGCCAGCAGCCGGACAGGGGCATACTATGGCTACACCTTC.

The rearrangement links TRBV29-1 to TRBJ2-1; unclear D gene. From germline, CDR1 is SQVTM and CDR2 ANQGSEA. Trimming shortened V by 4 bases and J by 9 bases, and 7 bases separated the two germline ends. The length of the CDR3 is 10 residues. DNA of the CDR3: TGCAGCGTTGGGGCCGGTGAGCAGTTCTTC. Protein sequence: CSVGAGEQFF.

The count of this clone is one. This chain uses TRBV30 with TRBJ1-5; D ambiguous. V was clipped by 0 bases and J by 5 bases, with 8 bases between them. Germline lookup yields CDR1 GTSNPN and CDR2 SVGIG (reference sequence). The CDR3 is 13 amino acids. CDR3 residues: CAWSVAFDQPQHF. The CDR3 DNA follows: TGTGCCTGGAGTGTAGCGTTCGATCAGCCCCAGCATTTT.

V gene TRBV19 combines with J gene TRBJ2-5; TRBD1 matches 9 bases. The CDR3 totals 14 residues. Germline V lookup: CDR1 LNHDA, CDR2 SQIVND (reference sequence). Germline trimming cut 6 bases from V and 6 bases from J; bases unmatched to any gene: 8. DNA for the CDR3: TGTGCCAGTAGGATCCGGGACAGGGATAAGACCCAGTACTTC. It yields the protein CASRIRDRDKTQYF.

This rearrangement joins TRBV18 to TRBJ1-4, with D perhaps matching TRBD1 (6 bases). Germline V lookup: CDR1 KGHSH, CDR2 LQKENI. Trimming removed 2 bases at V and 5 bases at J, with 12 bases between. There are 15 residues in the CDR3. The CDR3 is CASSPGGGQNEKLFF. CDR3 bases: TGTGCCAGCTCACCAGGGGGCGGACAGAATGAAAAACTGTTTTTT.

This clone is a singleton in its sample. J is TRBJ2-7 and V is TRBV7-2; perhaps TRBD1 as D (6 bases). The germline V gene has CDR1 SGHTA and CDR2 FQGNSA. V gave up 2 bases and J gave up 6 bases, with 14 bases separating them. The CDR3 is made up of 14 amino acids. CDR3 sequence (DNA): TGTGCCAGCAGCTTATTTCGGCAGGGGTCCGAGCAGTACTTC. It yields the protein CASSLFRQGSEQYF.

The CDR3: CASSMGRGGNQPQHF. CDR3 nucleotides: TGTGCCAGTAGTATGGGCAGGGGCGGCAATCAGCCCCAGCATTTT. The genes are TRBV19 and TRBJ1-5; maybe TRBD1 (6 bases). This CDR3 comprises 15 residues. Germline CDR1 LNHDA, CDR2 SQIVND (reference sequence). V lost 3 bases and J lost 2, with 11 bases in between.

V and J are TRBV2 and TRBJ2-2, with 8 bases that match TRBD2. Germline-derived CDR1 and CDR2 are SNHLY and FYNNEI. This CDR3 region has 19 residues. Trimming removed 1 base from V and 6 bases from J; junction bases left unmatched: 16. The CDR3 region has the DNA TGTGCCAGCAGTGAAGGACTAGCGCGGAAGATGACGGCACCCGGGGAGCTGTTTTTT. Translated, it gives CASSEGLARKMTAPGELFF.

V is TRBV7-6 and J is TRBJ2-5, with D possibly matching TRBD2 (6 bases). V was cut by 3 bases and J by 5 bases, with 10 bases left in between. CDR3 length equals 13 residues. The V gene's germline CDR1 is SGHVS and CDR2 FNYEAQ. The CDR3 protein is CASSFQGGETQYF. DNA of the CDR3: TGTGCCAGCAGCTTCCAGGGAGGTGAGACCCAGTACTTC.

This chain uses TRBV10-3 with TRBJ1-5, with D unresolved. The CDR3 consists of 13 residues. Germline assignment: CDR1 ENHRY and CDR2 SYGVKD. V was pared by 0 bases and J by 12 bases, with 12 bases between. DNA of the CDR3: TGTGCCATCAGTGAGTCGATTGGCAGTAACCAGCATTTT. It specifies CAISESIGSNQHF.

The chain carries TRBV2 and TRBJ1-3, with 8 bases that match TRBD1. CDR1 is SNHLY and CDR2 is FYNNEI in the germline V gene. V was pared by 1 base and J by 1 base, with 0 bases of the junction left unmatched. The CDR3 loop spans 15 amino acids. Here the CDR3 DNA reads TGTGCCAGCAGTGAAGACAGGGGGTCTGGAAACACCATATATTTT. Translation: CASSEDRGSGNTIYF.

CDR3 sequence (DNA): TGTGCCAGCAGCTTCGGGACTGCGGCCTACGAGCAGTACTTC. Its protein product is CASSFGTAAYEQYF. The chain joins TRBV5-4 to TRBJ2-5, with D tentatively TRBD2 (6 bases). The J call may be mistaken, given a closer DNA end match to TRBJ2-7. This CDR3 contains 14 residues. Per germline, CDR1 SGHNT and CDR2 YYREEE (reference sequence).

This chain connects TRBV11-2 to TRBJ2-2; D gene ambiguous. CDR3 length equals 14 residues. Per germline, CDR1 SGHAT and CDR2 FQNNGV. V shed 1 base and J shed 4 bases, with 7 bases lying between them. The CDR3 DNA reads TGTGCCAGCAGCTTAGTGGATCTCACCGGGGAGCTGTTTTTT. Translated, it gives CASSLVDLTGELFF.

CDR3 residues: CASSLGRQNPSGANVLTF. The DNA of the CDR3 is TGTGCCAGCAGTTTGGGTCGACAGAACCCCTCTGGGGCCAACGTCCTGACTTTC. The gene calls are TRBV28 and TRBJ2-6; D is possibly TRBD1 (5 bases). From germline, CDR1 is MDHEN and CDR2 SYDVKM. The CDR3 loop spans 18 amino acids. The V gene lost 3 bases and the J gene lost 0 bases, with 15 bases spanning the gap.

This clone was recorded once. The chain uses TRBV5-1 and TRBJ1-5, with unresolved D. This CDR3 is 15 amino acids long. Germline values: CDR1 SGHRS, CDR2 YFSETQ. With 2 bases removed from V and 0 bases from J, the gap between germline ends came to 9 bases. The CDR3 reads CASSLDPSSNQPQHF. CDR3 nucleotide sequence: TGCGCCAGCAGCTTAGATCCCAGTAGCAATCAGCCCCAGCATTTT.

V and J are TRBV5-1 and TRBJ2-2; D is possibly TRBD2 (6 bases). This CDR3 contains 16 residues. Germline V gives CDR1 SGHRS, CDR2 YFSETQ. Trimming left V 7 bases short and J 5 bases short, with 21 bases between. CDR3 loop: CASEPGGARPTGELFF. CDR3 bases: TGCGCCAGCGAGCCGGGCGGGGCGAGGCCAACCGGGGAGCTGTTTTTT.

This CDR3 reads CATSRDTSTNEKLFF. The CDR3 nucleotides are TGTGCCACCAGCAGAGATACGAGCACTAATGAAAAACTGTTTTTT. The V call is TRBV15, the J call TRBJ1-4; no clear D gene. The CDR3 totals 15 residues. The ends were cut back, 0 bases at V and 2 bases at J, with 7 bases in the middle. Germline values: CDR1 LNHNV, CDR2 YYDKDF (reference sequence).

V gene TRBV6-5 combines with J gene TRBJ2-7; a possible D gene is TRBD2 (7 bases). CDR1 and CDR2 from the germline V gene are MNHEY and SVGAGI. There are 13 residues in the CDR3. The germline V and J ends were trimmed by 0 bases and 7 bases, with 10 bases remaining between them. In DNA, the CDR3 is TGTGCCAGCAGTTACTCGGGAGGGGGAGAGCAGTACTTC. Its protein is CASSYSGGGEQYF.

The chain recombines TRBV4-1 with TRBJ1-2; no clear D gene. V was shortened by 3 bases and J by 13 bases, with 18 bases between the two germline ends. The CDR3 runs 13 residues. Germline V lookup: CDR1 MGHRA, CDR2 YSYEKL. Written as DNA, the CDR3 is TGCGCCAGCAGCCACCCTCCCGGGAGGGCCGTCACCTTC. Protein product: CASSHPPGRAVTF.